This T cell receptor beta chain comes out of a study of Graves' ophthalmopathy and Graves' hyperthyroidism. As the template, RNA transcripts were used to amplify TCR beta CDR3 regions. Second-round multiplex PCR came after first-round RT-PCR with HTBI primers. TCRdb reprocessed the multiplex PCR reads with MiXCR, giving one entry per CDR3 protein. The sample consists of approximately 210,000 distinct CDR3 sequences, 25% to 35% of them appearing once. This clonotype was observed at least ten times. CDR3 length: 15 amino acids. Trimming cost V 4 bases and J 4 bases, with 16 bases left between them. CDR1 and CDR2 (germline): MNHNS, SASEGT.

This TCR derives from a man between 50 and 59 years old with Graves' ophthalmopathy. The rearrangement joins TRBV6-1 to TRBJ1-2; D might be TRBD1 (5 bases). The specimen was peripheral blood. Written as DNA, the CDR3 is TGTGCCAGCAGTGCCCCGGGGGAGGGCGGCTATGGCTACACCTTC. Protein sequence: CASSAPGEGGYGYTF.